Presented here are 13 T cell receptor beta chains from one specimen sequenced in a study of Ad26.COV2.S vaccination and SARS-CoV-2 variants. Only in-frame clones appear in the TCRdb table, and some are missing; sequencing was by immunoSEQ multiplex PCR. Of approximately 300,000 clones listed, 85% to 90% are singletons. The sample's treatment: about 20 received Ad26.COV2.S at low or high dose, single or two shots; a few received placebo; per-sample allocation not given. Day 63 after the first injection of vaccine or placebo was the sampling time. The sample in question was peripheral blood, obtained in a trial of Ad26.COV2.S vaccine versus placebo. These receptor sequences come from a person aged 18-65 years who received the Ad26.COV2.S COVID-19 vaccine or a placebo.

In DNA form, the CDR3 reads TGTGCCAGCAGTCCCCGGGGGGCGCTGGAGACAGATACGCAGTATTTT. This codes for CASSPRGALETDTQYF. J is TRBJ2-3 and V is TRBV2, with D perhaps matching TRBD2 (7 bases). The CDR3 length is 16 residues. Germline loops: CDR1 SNHLY, CDR2 FYNNEI. V gave up 5 bases and J gave up 3 bases, with 18 bases separating them.

The chain is built from TRBV4-3 and TRBJ1-1, with a weak D call TRBD1 (5 bases). This CDR3 has 15 amino acids. Trimming stripped 0 bases from V and 1 base from J, with 9 bases between. Germline assignment: CDR1 LGHNA and CDR2 YSLEER. The CDR3 DNA is TGCGCCAGCAGCCAAGACCTTCAGGGGAACACTGAAGCTTTCTTT. It specifies CASSQDLQGNTEAFF.

The genes are TRBV5-1 and TRBJ1-3; no clear D gene. The CDR3 loop spans 15 amino acids. The germline CDR1 and CDR2 sequences are SGHRS and YFSETQ. Trimming stripped 4 bases from V and 0 bases from J, with 11 bases between. CDR3 nucleotide sequence: TGCGCCAGCAGCCAGGAGGTGTTCTCTGGAAACACCATATATTTT. Translating gives CASSQEVFSGNTIYF.

This clone was counted once. The V and J genes are TRBV5-1 and TRBJ2-5; D unclear. Trimming cost V 3 bases and J 2 bases, with 11 bases left between them. The CDR3 spans 14 residues. The V gene's germline CDR1 is SGHRS and CDR2 YFSETQ. CDR3 bases: TGCGCCAGCAGCTCGGATTACTGGCAAGAGACCCAGTACTTC. Translated: CASSSDYWQETQYF.

This sequence joins TRBV19 and TRBJ1-5; D remains ambiguous. V was trimmed by 2 bases and J by 9 bases, leaving 5 bases between them. CDR1 is LNHDA and CDR2 is SQIVND in the germline V gene (reference sequence). This CDR3 has 11 amino acids. The CDR3 loop is CASSISGPQHF. The DNA for the CDR3 is TGTGCCAGTAGTATATCGGGGCCCCAGCATTTT.

CDR3 amino acids: CASSPPGRILIGAFF. The DNA for the CDR3 is TGTGCCAGCAGCCCCCCGGGCAGAATACTGATAGGGGCTTTCTTT. The chain carries TRBV11-2 and TRBJ1-1, with D uncertain. Germline assignment: CDR1 SGHAT and CDR2 FQNNGV. The CDR3 is 15 amino acids. Trimming took off 5 bases at V and 11 bases at J, with 24 bases between the two ends. The variable domain in full, with the rest retrieved from reference TRBV11-2 and TRBJ1-1, is EAGVAQSPRYKIIEKRQSVAFWCNPISGHATLYWYQQILGQGPKLLIQFQNNGVVDDSQLPKDRFSAERLKGVDSTLKIQPAKLEDSAVYLCASSPPGRILIGAFFGQGTRLTVV.

The V gene is TRBV2, the J gene TRBJ1-2, with D maybe TRBD1 (5 bases). The CDR3 is 13 residues long. CDR1 SNHLY and CDR2 FYNNEI come from the germline V gene. V was pared by 8 bases and J by 0 bases, with 10 bases between. In DNA form, the CDR3 reads TGTGCCAGCTTCGGGACTTCTAACTATGGCTACACCTTC. It codes for CASFGTSNYGYTF. Using reference TRBV2 and TRBJ1-2 for the parts outside the CDR3, the full variable domain is EPEVTQTPSHQVTQMGQEVILRCVPISNHLYFYWYRQILGQKVEFLVSFYNNEISEKSEIFDDQFSVERPDGSNFTLKIRSTKLEDSAMYFCASFGTSNYGYTFGSGTRLTVV.

The V and J genes are TRBV6-5 and TRBJ1-1; 8 bases are shared with TRBD1. Losses at the gene ends were 3 bases for V and 3 bases for J; bases not matched to a gene: 6. This CDR3 is built from 15 residues. Germline CDR1 MNHEY, CDR2 SVGAGI. CDR3 sequence (DNA): TGTGCCAGCAGTTATTCCGGGACAGGACACACTGAAGCTTTCTTT. Encoded protein: CASSYSGTGHTEAFF.

The V and J genes are TRBV2 and TRBJ1-1; D remains ambiguous. Trimming stripped 6 bases from V and 1 base from J, with 12 bases between. The CDR3 totals 14 residues. Germline CDR1 SNHLY, CDR2 FYNNEI. CDR3 nucleotides: TGTGCCAGCAGGGGAGGAGTTGGGAACACTGAAGCTTTCTTT. Translating it yields CASRGGVGNTEAFF.

The table lists this clone with a few counts. The CDR3 loop is CSAGGLSDSLYF. DNA of the CDR3: TGCAGCGCGGGAGGACTGTCGGACAGCCTTTACTTC. The chain recombines TRBV29-1 with TRBJ2-7; a weak D match, TRBD2 (7 bases). V was pared by 7 bases and J by 13 bases, with 23 bases between. Germline CDR1 SQVTM, CDR2 ANQGSEA. The CDR3 spans 12 residues.

The chain has TRBV10-3 and TRBJ2-1; 7 bases match TRBD1. The CDR3 loop spans 16 amino acids. Unmatched junction bases numbered 7, after V lost 5 bases and J lost 0 bases. Germline CDR1 is ENHRY and CDR2 is SYGVKD. CDR3 amino acids: CAISMSAGGSYNEQFF. The CDR3 DNA follows: TGTGCCATCAGTATGTCGGCAGGGGGCTCCTACAATGAGCAGTTCTTC.

The V gene is TRBV3-1 (or the pseudogene TRBV3-2), the J gene TRBJ2-2; perhaps D is TRBD1 or TRBD2 (6 bases each). Per the germline V gene, CDR1 is LGHDT and CDR2 is YNNKEL (reference sequence). Trimming left V 0 bases short and J 1 base short, with 12 bases between. This CDR3 has 17 residues. CDR3 residues: CASSQDRRGQNTGELFF. DNA for the CDR3: TGTGCCAGCAGCCAAGATCGGCGGGGACAGAACACCGGGGAGCTGTTTTTT.

The V gene is TRBV29-1, the J gene TRBJ2-1; 8 bases fit TRBD1. The CDR3 has 14 residues. V was pared by 1 base and J by 3 bases, with 2 bases of the junction left unmatched. CDR1 is SQVTM and CDR2 is ANQGSEA in the germline V gene. CDR3 loop: CSVEGDRSYNEQFF. CDR3 nucleotides: TGCAGCGTTGAAGGGGACAGGAGCTACAATGAGCAGTTCTTC.